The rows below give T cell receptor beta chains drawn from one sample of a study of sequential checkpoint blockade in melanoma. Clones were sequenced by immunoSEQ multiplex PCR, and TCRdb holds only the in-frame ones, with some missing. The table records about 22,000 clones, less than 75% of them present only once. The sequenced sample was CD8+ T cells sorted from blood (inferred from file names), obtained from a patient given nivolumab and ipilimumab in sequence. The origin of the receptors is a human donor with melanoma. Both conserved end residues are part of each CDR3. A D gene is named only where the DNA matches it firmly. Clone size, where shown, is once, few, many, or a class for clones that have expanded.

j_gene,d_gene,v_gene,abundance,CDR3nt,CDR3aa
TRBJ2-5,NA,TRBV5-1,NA,TGCGCCAGCGGCGCCGCAGGGTATCGACAAGAGACCCAGTACTTC,CASGAAGYRQETQYF
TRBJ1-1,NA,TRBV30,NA,TGTGCCTGGAGTGCCGACCCCCATTGCTCGAGCGACACTGAAGCTTTCTTT,CAWSADPHCSSDTEAFF
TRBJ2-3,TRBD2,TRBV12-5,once,TGTGCTAGTGGTTCAAGCGGGGATGGAGATACGCAGTATTTT,CASGSSGDGDTQYF
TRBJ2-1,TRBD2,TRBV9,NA,TGTGCCTCCACGGGGGGGTCGGGCAATGAGCAGTTCTTC,CASTGGSGNEQFF
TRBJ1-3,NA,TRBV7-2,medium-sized,TGTGCCAGCAGCCCAGGGTTGGGGGGAAACACCATATATTTT,CASSPGLGGNTIYF
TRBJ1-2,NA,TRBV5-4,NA,TGCGCCAGCAGCCAAGGAGAGTTGTCGGTCTATGGCTACACCTTC,CASSQGELSVYGYTF
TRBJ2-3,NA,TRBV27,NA,TGTGCCAGCAGTTGGGGTGGGACAAATACGCAGTATTTT,CASSWGGTNTQYF
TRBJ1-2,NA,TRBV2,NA,TGTGCCAGCAGTGAAGCGAACCGGGCTAGGGGTGGCTACACCTTC,CASSEANRARGGYTF
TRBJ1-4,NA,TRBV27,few,TGTGCCAGCAGTCCGTACTACAGGGTACCTAATGAAAAACTGTTTTTT,CASSPYYRVPNEKLFF
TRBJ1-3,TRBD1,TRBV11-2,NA,TGTGCCAGCAGCTTAGGGACAGGTGGAGTCTCTGGAAACACCATATATTTT,CASSLGTGGVSGNTIYF
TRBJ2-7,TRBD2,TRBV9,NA,TGTGCCAGCAGCGAGAAGCTAGCGGGGCCCATCTACGAGCAGTACTTC,CASSEKLAGPIYEQYF
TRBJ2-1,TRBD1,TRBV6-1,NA,TGTGCCAGTGGGACAGGGGACAATGAGCAGTTCTTC,CASGTGDNEQFF
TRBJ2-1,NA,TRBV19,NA,TGTGCCAGTAGTATAGATGGGGGCGCCTACAATGAGCAGTTCTTC,CASSIDGGAYNEQFF
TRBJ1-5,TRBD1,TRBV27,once,TGTGCCAGCAGTTTTAGGACAGGGATGAATCAGCCCCAGCATTTT,CASSFRTGMNQPQHF
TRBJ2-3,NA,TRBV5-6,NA,TGTGCCAGCAGCCCCGGGGGGCTAGATACGCAGTATTTT,CASSPGGLDTQYF
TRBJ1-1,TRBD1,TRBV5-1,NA,TGCGCCAGCAGCCGAGGGGGCAGGGCTTTCTTT,CASSRGGRAFF
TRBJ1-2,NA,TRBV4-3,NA,TGCGCCAGCAGCCAAGATGTGGAGGCTCCTAACTATGGCTACACCTTC,CASSQDVEAPNYGYTF
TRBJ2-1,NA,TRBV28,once,TGTGCCAGCAGCGTAGCCGGTAGCGCGGCCGGTGAGCAGTTCTTC,CASSVAGSAAGEQFF
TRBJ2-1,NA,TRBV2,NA,TGTGCCAAAAGGCCGGGGGAAAGCAATGAGCAGTTCTTC,CAKRPGESNEQFF
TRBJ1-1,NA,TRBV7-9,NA,TGTGCCAGCAGCCCCCGGGGGGGGAGCGTGTACACTGAAGCTTTCTTT,CASSPRGGSVYTEAFF
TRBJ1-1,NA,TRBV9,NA,TGTGCCAGCAGCTCCCACCGAGGGGGGAACACTGAAGCTTTCTTT,CASSSHRGGNTEAFF
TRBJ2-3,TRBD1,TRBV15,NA,TGTGCCACCAGCTCAGGGGACAGTATCGGCACAGATACGCAGTATTTT,CATSSGDSIGTDTQYF
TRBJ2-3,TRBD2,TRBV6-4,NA,TGTGCCAGCAGTGACTCTGAAGGGACTAGCGGATCTGTCACAGATACGCAGTATTTT,CASSDSEGTSGSVTDTQYF
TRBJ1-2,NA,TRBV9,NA,TGTGCCAGCAGAAGTGACAGGATCCTTGACTATGGCTACACCTTC,CASRSDRILDYGYTF
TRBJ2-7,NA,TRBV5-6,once,TGTGCCAGCAGCTTGGGACAGAGTTCCTACGAGCAGTACTTC,CASSLGQSSYEQYF
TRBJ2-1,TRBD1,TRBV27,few,TGTGCCAGCAGTTTAGGGACAGTCTACAATGAGCAGTTCTTC,CASSLGTVYNEQFF
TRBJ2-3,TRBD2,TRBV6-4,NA,TGTGCCAGCAGTGACCCGGGCGGGGGGCCTCCGTATACGCAGTATTTT,CASSDPGGGPPYTQYF
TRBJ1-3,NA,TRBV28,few,TGTGCCAGCAGGGTACATACTACCTCTGGAAACACCATATATTTT,CASRVHTTSGNTIYF
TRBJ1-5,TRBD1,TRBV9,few,TGTGCCAGCTCTGGGACAGCTCAGAATCAGCCCCAGCATTTT,CASSGTAQNQPQHF
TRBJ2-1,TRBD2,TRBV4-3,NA,TGCGCCAGCAGCCAGGGACTAGCGGGGGGGCCTGGAAATGAGCAGTTCTTC,CASSQGLAGGPGNEQFF
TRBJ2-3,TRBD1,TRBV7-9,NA,TGTGCCAGCAGCGCCCAGGACAGGGGGCTAACAGATACGCAGTATTTT,CASSAQDRGLTDTQYF
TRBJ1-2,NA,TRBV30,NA,TGTGCCTGGAGTGTCGCCCTAGCTAACTATGGCTACACCTTC,CAWSVALANYGYTF
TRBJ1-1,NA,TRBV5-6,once,TGTGCCAGCAGCTTGGGCAGGGAAGGCACTGAAGCTTTCTTT,CASSLGREGTEAFF
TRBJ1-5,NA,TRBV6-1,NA,TGTGCCAGTAAACAGGGCTATCAGCCCCAGCATTTT,CASKQGYQPQHF
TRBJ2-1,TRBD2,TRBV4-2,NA,TGTGCCAGCAGCCAGTCTAGAACCGGGACTAGCGGTAATGAGCAGTTCTTC,CASSQSRTGTSGNEQFF
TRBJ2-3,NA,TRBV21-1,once,TGTGCCAGCAGAGGGGAAGATACGCAGTATTTT,CASRGEDTQYF
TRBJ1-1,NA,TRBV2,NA,TGTGCCAGGACAGAGGACACTGAAGCTTTCTTT,CARTEDTEAFF
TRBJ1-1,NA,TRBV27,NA,TGTGCCAGCAGTTTTGGGGGGGGACAATGGAACACTGAAGCTTTCTTT,CASSFGGGQWNTEAFF
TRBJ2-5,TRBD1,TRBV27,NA,TGTGCCAGCAGTTTAGGACAGGGGCTCCCAGAGACCCAGTACTTC,CASSLGQGLPETQYF
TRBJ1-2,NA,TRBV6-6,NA,TGTGCCAGCACCGAAACAGTAACATATGGCTACACCTTC,CASTETVTYGYTF
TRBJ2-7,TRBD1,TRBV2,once,TGTGCCAGCAGGGATCCGGGACAGGCGGGCTCCTACGAGCAGTACTTC,CASRDPGQAGSYEQYF
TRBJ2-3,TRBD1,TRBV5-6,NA,TGTGCCAGCGGAACTACAGGGGCGATAACCACAGATACGCAGTATTTT,CASGTTGAITTDTQYF
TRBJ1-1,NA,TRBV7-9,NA,TGTGCCAGCAGCTTAGCGGGCGAGAACACTGAAGCTTTCTTT,CASSLAGENTEAFF
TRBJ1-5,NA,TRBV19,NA,TGTGCCAGGAACCGGGACAAGAGCAATCAGCCCCAGCATTTT,CARNRDKSNQPQHF
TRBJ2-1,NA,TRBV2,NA,TGTGCCAGCAATGGGGCAGCTTCCTACAATGAGCAGTTCTTC,CASNGAASYNEQFF
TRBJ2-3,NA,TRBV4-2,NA,TGTGCCAGCAGCCAGTGGGGCGGGGAGGACACAGATACGCAGTATTTT,CASSQWGGEDTDTQYF
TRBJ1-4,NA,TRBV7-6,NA,TGTGCCGGCAGCTTAGATTCCGTCGGACAGCTTGGGGCTAATGAAAAACTGTTTTTT,CAGSLDSVGQLGANEKLFF